This entry lists 24 T cell receptor beta chains sequenced from one sample in a study of shared clonotypes between healthy human individuals. CD45RO-negative, CCR7-selected cells formed the naive CD8 fraction, which excluded terminally differentiated effector memory CD45RA+ cells. The repertoire was sequenced with immunoSEQ multiplex PCR; TCRdb's copy has only in-frame clones and lacks some. The sample shows approximately 2,200,000 clones, about 92% of them seen only once. The sequencing input was naive CD8+ T cells from PBMCs. These receptors were obtained from a man aged 18 to 30 in good health. Some clones in this sample may be carry-over from other donors' samples.

Concerning this clone itself: This specimen includes other DNA sequences encoding the same CDR3. V is TRBV2 and J is TRBJ1-5, with 8 bases lining up with TRBD1. There are 13 residues in the CDR3. Per the germline V gene, CDR1 is SNHLY and CDR2 is FYNNEI. V was pared by 6 bases and J by 4 bases, with 2 bases of the junction left unmatched. The CDR3 is CASSGQGNQPQHF. DNA for the CDR3: TGTGCCAGCAGCGGACAGGGTAATCAGCCCCAGCATTTT.

The J gene is TRBJ1-1, the V gene TRBV19; 7 bases are a match to TRBD1. CDR1 is LNHDA, CDR2 SQIVND, per germline (reference sequence). The CDR3 is 13 residues long. The J segment lost 6 bases and the V segment lost 5 bases, leaving 6 bases of the junction unmatched. In DNA, the CDR3 is TGTGCCAGTAGTCTGCGGACAGGCGCTGAAGCTTTCTTT. Its translation is CASSLRTGAEAFF. The full variable domain, completed using reference TRBV19 and TRBJ1-1, is DGGITQSPKYLFRKEGQNVTLSCEQNLNHDAMYWYRQDPGQGLRLIYYSQIVNDFQKGDIAEGYSVSREKKESFPLTVTSAQKNPTAFYLCASSLRTGAEAFFGQGTRLTVV.

The chain uses TRBV15 and TRBJ2-1; 8 bases match TRBD2. J was trimmed by 4 bases and V by 0 bases; bases with no gene match: 5. The CDR3 runs to 16 residues. The germline gives CDR1 LNHNV, CDR2 YYDKDF (reference sequence). This CDR3 is CATSREGVAGYNEQFF. CDR3 coding DNA: TGTGCCACCAGCAGAGAGGGGGTAGCGGGATACAATGAGCAGTTCTTC.

The gene calls are TRBV19 and TRBJ2-7; TRBD2 matches 11 bases. Losses at the gene ends were 5 bases for V and 1 base for J; bases not matched to a gene: 7. This CDR3 contains 16 residues. In germline, CDR1 is LNHDA, CDR2 SQIVND (reference sequence). The CDR3 loop reads CASSPQLAGGSYEQYF. Here the CDR3 DNA reads TGTGCCAGTAGTCCTCAGCTAGCGGGGGGATCCTACGAGCAGTACTTC.

The genes are TRBV27 and TRBJ1-2, with D maybe TRBD1 (6 bases). Germline V gives CDR1 MNHEY, CDR2 SMNVEV (reference sequence). V shed 4 bases and J shed 2 bases, with 20 bases lying between them. This CDR3 spans 17 amino acids. The CDR3 loop reads CASSSGPPGQGNYGYTF. CDR3 DNA sequence: TGTGCCAGCAGTTCCGGGCCGCCGGGGCAGGGGAACTATGGCTACACCTTC.

The V and J genes are TRBV9 and TRBJ1-2, with a weak D call TRBD1 (5 bases). This CDR3 has 17 residues. The germline V gene encodes CDR1 SGDLS and CDR2 YYNGEE. Trimming stripped 4 bases from V and 0 bases from J, with 19 bases between. CDR3 in amino acids: CASSPPRTGPSNYGYTF. The CDR3 DNA follows: TGTGCCAGCAGCCCTCCCAGAACAGGCCCCTCTAACTATGGCTACACCTTC.

The chain combines TRBV27 with TRBJ1-1; D call uncertain. V was cut by 6 bases and J by 4 bases, with 12 bases left in between. The germline CDR1 and CDR2 sequences are MNHEY and SMNVEV (reference sequence). The CDR3 contains 13 residues. The CDR3 here is CASRGFEGTEAFF. The CDR3 nucleotides read TGTGCCAGCAGGGGTTTTGAGGGCACTGAAGCTTTCTTT.

V usage is TRBV30 and J usage is TRBJ2-7; the match to TRBD1 covers 10 bases. Germline-derived CDR1 and CDR2 are GTSNPN and SVGIG (reference sequence). The CDR3 runs 15 residues. J lost 0 bases, V lost 4 bases, and 6 bases had no gene match. CDR3 residues: CAWTAGTGVSYEQYF. The CDR3 DNA follows: TGTGCCTGGACTGCCGGGACAGGGGTCTCCTACGAGCAGTACTTC.

A single count supports this clone. This chain joins TRBV19 and TRBJ2-1; D is uncertain. Germline V CDR1 and CDR2: LNHDA, SQIVND (reference sequence). V was trimmed by 5 bases and J by 5 bases, leaving 13 bases between them. The CDR3 loop spans 14 amino acids. CDR3 DNA: TGTGCCAGTAGTCCGGCCTACGGAAACAATGAGCAGTTCTTC. It yields the protein CASSPAYGNNEQFF.

The V and J genes are TRBV29-1 and TRBJ2-1; 10 positions agree with TRBD2. This CDR3 spans 14 amino acids. Germline CDR1 SQVTM, CDR2 ANQGSEA. The junction had 3 bases not matched to a gene; V was cut back by 5 bases and J by 2 bases. The CDR3 region is CSVQAGGTYNEQFF. The CDR3 coding sequence is TGCAGCGTTCAAGCGGGAGGGACCTACAATGAGCAGTTCTTC.

The CDR3 DNA reads as TGTGCCAGTAGTATAGTGGGTGGGTGGGGGCTCAATCAGCCCCAGCATTTT. Amino acid sequence: CASSIVGGWGLNQPQHF. J is TRBJ1-5 and V is TRBV19; perhaps TRBD1 as D (6 bases). V lost 1 base to trimming and J lost 3 bases, with 16 bases between them. From germline, CDR1 is LNHDA and CDR2 SQIVND (reference sequence). This CDR3 has 17 residues.

The V gene is TRBV4-3, the J gene TRBJ2-3, with D possibly TRBD2 on 5 matching bases. V was shortened by 1 base and J by 0 bases, with 14 bases between the two germline ends. Germline V gene data show CDR1 as LGHNA and CDR2 as YSLEER. The CDR3 extends over 17 amino acids. CDR3 in DNA: TGCGCCAGCAGCCAAGGGTCCAGTCGGGGTAGCACAGATACGCAGTATTTT. Its translation: CASSQGSSRGSTDTQYF.

The genes are TRBV19 and TRBJ2-7; 7 bases align to TRBD2. CDR3 length: 15 residues. CDR1 LNHDA and CDR2 SQIVND come from the germline V gene (reference sequence). After removal of 3 bases from V and 3 bases from J, the junction contained 8 bases not matched to a gene. The CDR3 DNA sequence: TGTGCCAGTAGTATTACCGCGGGAGAGCACTACGAGCAGTACTTC. It codes for CASSITAGEHYEQYF. Filled out from reference TRBV19 and TRBJ2-7, the complete variable domain reads DGGITQSPKYLFRKEGQNVTLSCEQNLNHDAMYWYRQDPGQGLRLIYYSQIVNDFQKGDIAEGYSVSREKKESFPLTVTSAQKNPTAFYLCASSITAGEHYEQYFGPGTRLTVT.

The chain uses TRBV6-1 and TRBJ2-7; TRBD1 matches at 10 bases. The CDR3 consists of 13 residues. Germline V gene lookup returns CDR1 MNHNS and CDR2 SASEGT. Unmatched junction bases numbered 7, after V lost 10 bases and J lost 4 bases. The CDR3 protein is CATSTGGAYEQYF. DNA of the CDR3: TGTGCCACTTCGACAGGGGGCGCGTACGAGCAGTACTTC.

The chain links TRBV30 to TRBJ2-3; D gene ambiguous. V dropped 0 bases and J dropped 10 bases, with 14 bases sitting between them. Germline CDR1 reads GTSNPN; CDR2 reads SVGIG (reference sequence). This CDR3 region has 13 residues. The CDR3 DNA reads as TGTGCCTGGAGTGTCGGCCCGGCCCGTTCGCAGTATTTT. Translated, it gives CAWSVGPARSQYF.

This clone was counted once. The rearrangement uses TRBV11-2 and TRBJ2-1, with a tentative D call TRBD1 (5 bases). CDR3 length equals 15 residues. V lost 3 bases and J lost 8, with 17 bases in between. CDR1 SGHAT and CDR2 FQNNGV come from the germline V gene. The CDR3 loop reads CASSFNPRVPDEQFF. CDR3 DNA: TGTGCCAGCAGCTTTAATCCCAGGGTGCCGGATGAGCAGTTCTTC.

V is TRBV11-2 and J is TRBJ1-1; 9 bases are a match to TRBD1. V dropped 8 bases and J dropped 3; count of bases not matched to a gene: 7. This CDR3 contains 14 residues. Germline V gene lookup returns CDR1 SGHAT and CDR2 FQNNGV. The CDR3 sequence is CASRHRGRDTEAFF. The CDR3 DNA is TGTGCCAGCCGCCACAGGGGGCGAGACACTGAAGCTTTCTTT. The full variable domain, rest sourced from reference TRBV11-2 and TRBJ1-1, is EAGVAQSPRYKIIEKRQSVAFWCNPISGHATLYWYQQILGQGPKLLIQFQNNGVVDDSQLPKDRFSAERLKGVDSTLKIQPAKLEDSAVYLCASRHRGRDTEAFFGQGTRLTVV.

The V call is TRBV27, the J call TRBJ2-5, with a possible D match to TRBD2 (6 bases). The CDR3 runs 18 residues. With 0 bases removed from V and 5 bases from J, the gap between germline ends came to 22 bases. Germline V gene sequence: CDR1 MNHEY, CDR2 SMNVEV (reference sequence). The chain's CDR3 is CASSLSLGSGLARETQYF. The CDR3 nucleotides read TGTGCCAGCAGTTTATCCCTAGGGAGCGGGCTAGCGAGGGAGACCCAGTACTTC.

This clone was counted between two and nine times. The CDR3 DNA sequence: TGTGCCAGCAGCGAATCCCCCAATCAGCCCCAGCATTTT. Translated: CASSESPNQPQHF. The chain recombines TRBV27 with TRBJ1-5; D not resolved. Trimming took off 6 bases at V and 3 bases at J, with 9 bases between the two ends. Germline loops: CDR1 MNHEY, CDR2 SMNVEV (reference sequence). This CDR3 is built from 13 residues.

For this clone: The sample carries other DNA sequences with the same CDR3. The gene calls are TRBV10-3 and TRBJ2-7; no clear D gene. Germline assignment: CDR1 ENHRY and CDR2 SYGVKD. V dropped 0 bases and J dropped 5 bases, with 2 bases sitting between them. The CDR3 contains 11 residues. The CDR3 reads CAISESDEQYF. Here the CDR3 DNA reads TGTGCCATCAGTGAGTCGGACGAGCAGTACTTC.

A remark on this clone: Other DNA sequences of this sample code for an identical CDR3. This chain joins TRBV7-9 and TRBJ1-2; D is unclear. V lost 6 bases and J lost 0, with 5 bases in between. The CDR3 contains 12 residues. Looked up from germline, CDR1 is SEHNR and CDR2 is FQNEAQ (reference sequence). The CDR3 DNA is TGTGCCAGCAGTCTAGCTAACTATGGCTACACCTTC. As protein: CASSLANYGYTF.

A note on this clone: The sample carries other DNA sequences with the same CDR3. The CDR3 DNA sequence: TGTGCCAGCAGCGTACGGGACAGAAGCTACGAGCAGTACTTC. Translation gives CASSVRDRSYEQYF. The chain links TRBV9 to TRBJ2-7; TRBD1 agrees at 7 bases. Germline CDR1 is SGDLS and CDR2 is YYNGEE. CDR3 length equals 14 residues. Losses at the gene ends were 1 base for V and 3 bases for J; bases not matched to a gene: 4.

This chain uses TRBV5-6 with TRBJ2-4; D is perhaps TRBD2 (6 bases). CDR3 size: 12 residues. The V end was cut by 4 bases, the J end by 7 bases, with 9 bases between. Germline V CDR1 and CDR2: SGHDT, YYEEEE. CDR3 coding DNA: TGTGCCAGCAGCCCGGGACTCAACATTCAGTACTTC. It specifies CASSPGLNIQYF.

V is TRBV13 and J is TRBJ1-1, with 9 bases identical to TRBD1. Germline CDR1 is PRHDT and CDR2 is FYEKMQ (reference sequence). The CDR3 has 14 residues. V dropped 5 bases and J dropped 1; count of bases not matched to a gene: 2. CDR3 in DNA: TGTGCCAGCAGCCAGGGACAGGGGAACACTGAAGCTTTCTTT. This translates into CASSQGQGNTEAFF.